These 14 T cell receptor beta chains came from one sample sequenced in a study of response to subunit inactivated influenza vaccine. TCRdb used MiXCR to reprocess the RT-PCR reads, holding one entry per CDR3 protein. The sample lists 550,000 to 800,000 distinct CDR3 sequences, around 13% occurring once. Sequencing was performed on PBMCs from blood, taken less than 15 days before vaccination. The receptors were sampled from a man in his fifties who received an inactivated influenza vaccine.

This chain links TRBV5-1 with TRBJ1-2; D gene unclear. The CDR3 runs to 15 residues. Germline loops: CDR1 SGHRS, CDR2 YFSETQ. Trimming left V 0 bases short and J 5 bases short, with 14 bases between. DNA of the CDR3: TGCGCCAGCAGCTTGGGAGAGGCCAGGTCGTATGGCTACACCTTC. It is translated as CASSLGEARSYGYTF.

This clonotype showed up just a few times. The V and J genes are TRBV27 and TRBJ2-7, with 8 bases fitting TRBD1. The V segment lost 5 bases and the J segment 4 bases; nucleotides outside the gene matches: 4. The CDR3 loop spans 13 amino acids. Germline-derived CDR1 and CDR2 are MNHEY and SMNVEV (reference sequence). The CDR3 DNA reads as TGTGCCAGCAGTGCCGGGGACAGGTACGAGCAGTACTTC. Translated, it gives CASSAGDRYEQYF.

The table lists this clonotype with a few counts. The chain couples TRBV6-2 or TRBV6-3 to TRBJ2-7; the match to TRBD2 covers 8 bases. This CDR3 spans 14 amino acids. V lost 2 bases to trimming and J lost 6 bases; unmatched junction nucleotides: 6. The germline gives CDR1 MNHEY, CDR2 SVGEGT. CDR3 residues: CASSYVAGTREQYF. The CDR3 DNA is TGTGCCAGCAGTTACGTAGCGGGAACCCGCGAGCAGTACTTC.

The chain is built from TRBV10-3 and TRBJ2-3; 7 bases fit TRBD2. The CDR3 loop spans 18 amino acids. The J segment lost 3 bases and the V segment lost 0 bases, leaving 12 bases of the junction unmatched. CDR1 is ENHRY and CDR2 is SYGVKD in the germline V gene. CDR3: CAISESIWTSKRTDTQYF. The DNA of the CDR3 is TGTGCCATCAGTGAGTCGATTTGGACTAGTAAAAGGACAGATACGCAGTATTTT.

The chain couples TRBV11-2 to TRBJ2-3; D call uncertain. CDR3 size: 13 residues. Trimming removed 6 bases at V and 4 bases at J, with 11 bases between. The germline CDR1 and CDR2 sequences are SGHAT and FQNNGV. In DNA form, the CDR3 reads TGTGCCAGCAGTCCCCTTTTTTCAGATACGCAGTATTTT. Its translation: CASSPLFSDTQYF.

The chain couples TRBV5-1 to TRBJ1-5, with a weak D call TRBD1 (5 bases). Per germline, CDR1 SGHRS and CDR2 YFSETQ. Trimming shortened V by 0 bases and J by 2 bases, and 9 bases separated the two germline ends. The CDR3 covers 15 residues. CDR3 nucleotides: TGCGCCAGCAGCTTGGAGGGGTACCGCAATCAGCCCCAGCATTTT. This translates into CASSLEGYRNQPQHF.

The chain recombines TRBV3-1 with TRBJ2-7; a weak D match, TRBD1 (5 bases). The CDR3 loop spans 15 amino acids. Germline V lookup: CDR1 LGHDT, CDR2 YNNKEL (reference sequence). Trimming shortened V by 0 bases and J by 2 bases, and 11 bases separated the two germline ends. The CDR3 reads CASSQDPGNPYEQYF. The CDR3 DNA is TGTGCCAGCAGCCAAGACCCAGGGAATCCCTACGAGCAGTACTTC.

V gene TRBV20-1 combines with J gene TRBJ2-7; 7 nucleotides line up with TRBD1. This CDR3 is 14 amino acids long. Losses at the gene ends were 5 bases for V and 2 bases for J; bases not matched to a gene: 9. Germline V gene sequence: CDR1 DFQATT, CDR2 SNEGSKA (reference sequence). The CDR3 DNA is TGCAGTGCTGCACAGGGACAGCTCGCCTACGAGCAGTACTTC. Protein: CSAAQGQLAYEQYF.

V gene TRBV5-1 combines with J gene TRBJ2-1, with D hard to call. Trimming shortened V by 7 bases and J by 7 bases, and 18 bases separated the two germline ends. The CDR3 extends over 14 amino acids. In germline, CDR1 is SGHRS, CDR2 YFSETQ. For the CDR3, the DNA is TGCGCCAGCTGGCCGGAACCCCCTGGGAATGAGCAGTTCTTC. This codes for CASWPEPPGNEQFF.

Only a few counts were recorded for this clonotype. The chain employs TRBV3-1 and TRBJ1-4; D might be TRBD1 (5 bases). The CDR3 consists of 15 residues. Germline V gene lookup returns CDR1 LGHDT and CDR2 YNNKEL (reference sequence). V shed 3 bases and J shed 5 bases, with 13 bases lying between them. CDR3: CASSHRRDLNEKLFF. CDR3 in DNA: TGTGCCAGCAGCCATCGCCGGGACCTCAATGAAAAACTGTTTTTT.

This clonotype turned up a few times. The chain is built from TRBV28 and TRBJ1-2; no firm D call. From germline, CDR1 is MDHEN and CDR2 SYDVKM. V dropped 6 bases and J dropped 0 bases, with 11 bases sitting between them. The CDR3 is 14 amino acids. CDR3 protein: CASRPRIANYGYTF. CDR3 DNA sequence: TGTGCCAGCAGGCCCAGAATAGCTAACTATGGCTACACCTTC.

The CDR3 loop reads CASSGTGELNQPQHF. For the CDR3, the DNA is TGTGCCAGCAGTGGGACAGGGGAATTGAATCAGCCCCAGCATTTT. The chain combines TRBV2 with TRBJ1-5; 9 bases match TRBD1. V was clipped by 4 bases and J by 4 bases; unmatched bases: 5. The CDR3 is made up of 15 amino acids. CDR1 and CDR2 (germline): SNHLY, FYNNEI.

This clonotype was recorded at least ten times. This sequence joins TRBV12-3 or TRBV12-4 and TRBJ2-5; 7 bases align to TRBD2. J lost 1 base, V lost 5 bases, and 4 bases had no gene match. This CDR3 has 14 residues. The CDR3 here is CASSLGTTQETQYF. CDR3 sequence (DNA): TGTGCCAGCAGTCTTGGGACTACCCAAGAGACCCAGTACTTC.

The chain has TRBV7-2 and TRBJ2-1; D gene ambiguous. CDR1 SGHTA and CDR2 FQGNSA come from the germline V gene. V was cut by 0 bases and J by 7 bases, with 7 bases left in between. The CDR3 has 13 residues. The CDR3 nucleotides read TGTGCCAGCAGCTTAGCGAAGAGTAATGAGCAGTTCTTC. Amino acid sequence: CASSLAKSNEQFF.